The source of this T cell receptor beta chain is a study of shared clonotypes between healthy human individuals. Germline CDR1 SGHVS, CDR2 FQNEAQ. There are 15 residues in the CDR3. Trimming pared 5 bases from V and 6 bases from J, leaving 20 bases between. Around 100 million PBMCs were counted before genomic DNA extraction. The protocol was immunoSEQ multiplex PCR, while the TCRdb copy is restricted to in-frame clones and leaves out a portion. The repertoire consists of 450,000 or so clones, with roughly three quarters occurring once and the leading ten covering 12%. The chain recombines TRBV7-8 with TRBJ2-7, with a tentative D call TRBD2 (7 bases). The TCR comes from a woman in her 40s in good health. Some clones in this sample may be carry-over from other donors' samples. Sequencing input: PBMCs. CDR3 sequence reads: CASSQGEGEYAEQYF. The CDR3 region has the DNA TGTGCCAGCAGCCAAGGGGAGGGGGAATACGCCGAGCAGTACTTC.